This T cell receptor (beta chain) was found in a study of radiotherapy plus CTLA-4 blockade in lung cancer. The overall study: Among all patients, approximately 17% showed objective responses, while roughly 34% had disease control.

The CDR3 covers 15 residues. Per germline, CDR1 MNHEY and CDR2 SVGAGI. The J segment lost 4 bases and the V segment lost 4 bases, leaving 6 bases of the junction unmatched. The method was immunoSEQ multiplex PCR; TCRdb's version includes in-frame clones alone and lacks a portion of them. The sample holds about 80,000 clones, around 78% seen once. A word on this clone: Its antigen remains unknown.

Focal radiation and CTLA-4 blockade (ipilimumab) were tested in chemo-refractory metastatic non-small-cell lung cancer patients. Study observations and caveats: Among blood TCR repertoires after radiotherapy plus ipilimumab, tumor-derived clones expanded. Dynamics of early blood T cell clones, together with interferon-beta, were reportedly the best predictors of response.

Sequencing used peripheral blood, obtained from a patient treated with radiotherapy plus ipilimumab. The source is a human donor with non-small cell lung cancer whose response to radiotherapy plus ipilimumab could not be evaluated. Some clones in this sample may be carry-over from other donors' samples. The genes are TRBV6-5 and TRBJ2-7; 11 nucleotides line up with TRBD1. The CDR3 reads CASSWSGQGGYEQYF. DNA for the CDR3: TGTGCCAGCAGTTGGTCGGGACAGGGGGGATACGAGCAGTACTTC.